Below are 2 T cell receptor beta chains sequenced from a single sample in a study of beta chain features in type 1 diabetes. Their antigens remain unidentified. All of the isolated RNA was reverse transcribed, so expressed TCRB transcripts were sequenced. Only in-frame clones appear in the TCRdb table, and some are missing; sequencing was by immunoSEQ multiplex PCR. In the table there are 50,000 to 70,000 clones, 40% to 65% of which are singletons. Study-wide points: TCRB CDR3 length was moderately but significantly reduced in all four CD4+ subsets of Type 1 diabetes patients.

Sequenced: Tregs from blood. These receptors came from a woman aged 40 to 50 with type 1 diabetes.

The gene calls are TRBV18 and TRBJ2-1; 10 nucleotides align to TRBD2. The ends lost 3 bases at V and 7 bases at J; junction bases unmatched: 6. Germline values: CDR1 KGHSH, CDR2 LQKENI. This CDR3 has 15 amino acids. The CDR3 sequence: CASSPPSGGGNEQFF. In nucleotides, the CDR3 is TGTGCCAGCTCACCTCCTAGCGGGGGTGGTAATGAGCAGTTCTTC.

This rearrangement joins TRBV5-1 to TRBJ2-1, with TRBD2 as a possible D gene (6 bases). Germline loops: CDR1 SGHRS, CDR2 YFSETQ. This CDR3 has 18 residues. V lost 4 bases, J lost 2 bases, and 22 bases lay in between. The DNA for the CDR3 is TGCGCCAGCAGCCCAGAGGAGGGGCCCCCCGGGGCCTACAATGAGCAGTTCTTC. Translation: CASSPEEGPPGAYNEQFF.